These 22 T cell receptor beta chains originate from one sample sequenced in a study of T cells in Graves' hyperthyroidism and ophthalmopathy. Authors of the study amplified TCR beta CDR3 regions from RNA transcripts. Carried out on the TCR CDR3, a first-round RT-PCR used the HTBI primer set. MiXCR was run by TCRdb on the multiplex PCR reads, yielding one entry per CDR3 protein. The data show hundreds of thousands of distinct CDR3 sequences, about 15% seen once. Sequences were obtained from blood. The receptors derive from a woman aged 18-29 years with Graves' hyperthyroidism.

This clonotype was counted at least ten times. The chain uses TRBV7-2 and TRBJ2-1; no definite D call. This CDR3 has 12 amino acids. CDR1 is SGHTA and CDR2 is FQGNSA in the germline V gene. V was shortened by 5 bases and J by 5 bases, with 7 bases between the two germline ends. CDR3 residues: CASSPNNNEQFF. The CDR3, as DNA: TGTGCCAGCAGCCCGAATAACAATGAGCAGTTCTTC.

The V gene is TRBV20-1, the J gene TRBJ2-1; 8 bases map to TRBD2. The CDR3 consists of 17 residues. Germline V gene lookup returns CDR1 DFQATT and CDR2 SNEGSKA (reference sequence). V dropped 6 bases and J dropped 4; count of bases not matched to a gene: 17. The CDR3 spells CSARRRYSGKLYNEQFF. In DNA form, the CDR3 reads TGCAGTGCACGCCGCCGTTATAGCGGGAAATTATACAATGAGCAGTTCTTC.

This clonotype was picked up one time. The V and J genes are TRBV5-6 and TRBJ1-5; D is ambiguous. CDR3 length: 13 residues. Per the germline V gene, CDR1 is SGHDT and CDR2 is YYEEEE. Trimming cost V 0 bases and J 8 bases, with 9 bases left between them. This CDR3 reads CASSLGGAEPQHF. For the CDR3, the DNA is TGTGCCAGCAGCTTGGGAGGCGCAGAGCCCCAGCATTTT.

This clonotype was seen repeatedly, ten times or more. V is TRBV30 and J is TRBJ2-5; D may correspond to TRBD1 or TRBD2 (5 bases each). V was cut by 0 bases and J by 4 bases, with 18 bases left in between. Germline V gene data show CDR1 as GTSNPN and CDR2 as SVGIG (reference sequence). CDR3 length: 16 residues. CDR3 DNA: TGTGCCTGGAGTGTCGCCCCCGGGGCCCGGGGAGAGACCCAGTACTTC. Translation gives CAWSVAPGARGETQYF.

This clonotype turned up a few times. The V call is TRBV6-5, the J call TRBJ1-1, with a tentative D call TRBD1 (5 bases). V was cut by 0 bases and J by 0 bases, with 11 bases left in between. The CDR3 spans 16 residues. Germline CDR1 MNHEY, CDR2 SVGAGI. CDR3 DNA: TGTGCCAGCAGTTACTCGTCGGGACGGCTGAACACTGAAGCTTTCTTT. As protein: CASSYSSGRLNTEAFF.

J is TRBJ2-5 and V is TRBV5-1; 10 bases align to TRBD1. The CDR3 spans 17 residues. V shed 5 bases and J 5 bases; nucleotides not matched to a gene: 15. Germline V CDR1 and CDR2: SGHRS, YFSETQ. The chain's CDR3 is CASRLPPTGGRSETQYF. The DNA of the CDR3 is TGCGCCAGCAGACTCCCCCCGACAGGGGGCCGGAGCGAGACCCAGTACTTC. The full variable domain, rest sourced from reference TRBV5-1 and TRBJ2-5, is KAGVTQTPRYLIKTRGQQVTLSCSPISGHRSVSWYQQTPGQGLQFLFEYFSETQRNKGNFPGRFSGRQFSNSRSEMNVSTLELGDSALYLCASRLPPTGGRSETQYFGPGTRLLVL.

This clonotype has a count of ten or more. The CDR3 loop reads CASSPSQYDEQFF. CDR3 nucleotides: TGTGCCAGCTCACCATCCCAGTATGATGAGCAGTTCTTC. The chain recombines TRBV18 with TRBJ2-1; D call uncertain. Germline V gene lookup returns CDR1 KGHSH and CDR2 LQKENI. The CDR3 totals 13 residues. V was trimmed by 2 bases and J by 8 bases, leaving 10 bases between them.

This clonotype was observed a handful of times. The chain is built from TRBV6-5 and TRBJ2-3; 7 positions match TRBD1. Trimming took 0 bases from V and 5 from J; bases not matched to a gene: 8. Looked up from germline, CDR1 is MNHEY and CDR2 is SVGAGI. This CDR3 is built from 16 residues. CDR3 residues: CASSYSILQGRDTQYF. The CDR3 DNA follows: TGTGCCAGCAGTTACTCGATTCTACAGGGGAGAGATACGCAGTATTTT.

The chain recombines TRBV7-9 with TRBJ2-6; the D is unclear. Trimming stripped 11 bases from V and 4 bases from J, with 15 bases between. There are 14 residues in the CDR3. Germline values: CDR1 SEHNR, CDR2 FQNEAQ (reference sequence). CDR3 DNA sequence: TGTGCCTTGATTTGGGCGGCCGGGGCCAACGTCCTGACTTTC. It is translated as CALIWAAGANVLTF.

This clonotype occurred a few times. The chain carries TRBV11-2 and TRBJ1-1, with TRBD1 matching over 9 bases. Trimming removed 3 bases from V and 6 bases from J; junction bases left unmatched: 8. The CDR3 is 15 residues long. Germline lookup yields CDR1 SGHAT and CDR2 FQNNGV. CDR3 sequence reads: CASSFQGTGSAEAFF. The CDR3 DNA follows: TGTGCCAGCAGCTTCCAGGGGACAGGGAGCGCTGAAGCTTTCTTT.

This clonotype was picked up many times. The chain couples TRBV28 to TRBJ1-2; possibly TRBD1 for D (5 bases). Germline CDR1 and CDR2: MDHEN and SYDVKM. V lost 1 base to trimming and J lost 1 base, with 13 bases between them. CDR3 length: 16 residues. The CDR3 protein is CASSLSGPPFNYGYTF. Here the CDR3 DNA reads TGTGCCAGCAGTTTATCGGGGCCTCCCTTTAACTATGGCTACACCTTC.

This clonotype was observed a handful of times. The chain combines TRBV29-1 with TRBJ2-1, with 11 bases lining up with TRBD1. V was pared by 5 bases and J by 9 bases, with 9 bases of the junction left unmatched. CDR1 and CDR2 from the germline V gene are SQVTM and ANQGSEA. This CDR3 has 14 residues. The DNA of the CDR3 is TGCAGCGTTACCGGGACAGGGGGGCTGAGTGAGCAGTTCTTC. Translated: CSVTGTGGLSEQFF.

The rearrangement uses TRBV4-2 and TRBJ1-5, with D hard to call. The length of the CDR3 is 13 residues. V lost 0 bases, J lost 6 bases, and 6 bases lay in between. Germline V lookup: CDR1 LGHNA, CDR2 YNFKEQ. CDR3 bases: TGTGCCAGCAGCCAAGATCTATCTCAGCCCCAGCATTTT. Its translation is CASSQDLSQPQHF.

This clonotype was seen many times. The CDR3 region is CASSQDGRTHTEAFF. CDR3 nucleotide sequence: TGTGCCAGCAGCCAAGACGGCAGGACACACACTGAAGCTTTCTTT. The chain carries TRBV3-1 and TRBJ1-1; D is perhaps TRBD1 (5 bases). The V and J ends lost 0 bases and 3 bases respectively, with 11 bases between them. The CDR3 is 15 amino acids. From germline, CDR1 is LGHDT and CDR2 YNNKEL (reference sequence).

The rearrangement joins TRBV6-1 to TRBJ2-1, with TRBD2 identical over 9 bases. CDR1 is MNHNS and CDR2 is SASEGT in the germline V gene. V trimming: 1 base; J trimming: 11 bases; junction bases outside the gene matches: 27. CDR3 size: 21 residues. The CDR3 coding sequence is TGTGCCAGCAGTGAAGTCCCCCCACCAGTCCCGGGACTAGCCCCAATGAATCAGCAGTTCTTC. This codes for CASSEVPPPVPGLAPMNQQFF.

There are many counts of this clonotype. This chain connects TRBV7-9 to TRBJ2-2; D call uncertain. V was trimmed by 4 bases and J by 4 bases, leaving 4 bases between them. CDR1 is SEHNR, CDR2 FQNEAQ, per germline (reference sequence). This CDR3 has 12 residues. Here the CDR3 DNA reads TGTGCCAGCAGCTCAACCACCGGGGAGCTGTTTTTT. It encodes CASSSTTGELFF.

This clonotype was detected ten times or more. The rearrangement joins TRBV6-2 or TRBV6-3 to TRBJ2-3; TRBD1 matches 9 bases. CDR3 length: 16 residues. CDR1 is MNHEY, CDR2 SVGEGT, per germline. Trimming at V came to 5 bases and at J to 1 base, leaving 7 bases not matched to a gene. The CDR3 coding sequence is TGTGCCAGCAGTCATGACCGGGACAGGGGCACAGATACGCAGTATTTT. Translated, it gives CASSHDRDRGTDTQYF.

This clonotype was picked up many times. This chain joins TRBV7-8 and TRBJ2-5; D may correspond to TRBD1 or TRBD2 (6 bases each). The CDR3 is 16 residues long. The germline V gene has CDR1 SGHVS and CDR2 FQNEAQ. The germline V and J ends were trimmed by 5 bases and 5 bases, with 21 bases remaining between them. CDR3: CASSPQRGASRETQYF. For the CDR3, the DNA is TGTGCCAGCAGCCCTCAAAGGGGGGCAAGTAGGGAGACCCAGTACTTC.

The sample holds a few counts of this clonotype. The V call is TRBV7-3, the J call TRBJ2-5; perhaps TRBD1 as D (7 bases). V lost 4 bases and J 5 bases, leaving 17 bases between the germline ends. CDR3 size: 15 residues. CDR1 is SGHTA, CDR2 FQGTGA, per germline. This chain's CDR3 is CASSSHQGGTETQYF. The CDR3 nucleotides are TGTGCCAGCAGCTCACACCAGGGGGGTACGGAGACCCAGTACTTC.

The chain couples TRBV7-8 to TRBJ2-7, with 12 bases lining up with TRBD1. V lost 5 bases, J lost 5 bases, and 7 bases stayed unmatched. The CDR3 consists of 15 residues. CDR1 SGHVS and CDR2 FQNEAQ come from the germline V gene. The chain's CDR3 is CASSTGTGGRDEQYF. CDR3 sequence (DNA): TGTGCCAGCAGCACCGGGACAGGGGGCAGGGACGAGCAGTACTTC.

This clonotype was counted at least ten times. J is TRBJ2-1 and V is TRBV7-8, with D maybe TRBD2 (6 bases). Trimming took 0 bases from V and 1 from J, leaving 13 bases between them. This CDR3 is 17 amino acids long. Germline V lookup: CDR1 SGHVS, CDR2 FQNEAQ. CDR3: CASSLAFSGSSYNEQFF. The CDR3 DNA is TGTGCCAGCAGCTTAGCGTTTTCCGGGAGTTCCTACAATGAGCAGTTCTTC. Combining the CDR3 with reference TRBV7-8 and TRBJ2-1 gives the whole variable domain GAGVSQSPRYKVAKRGQDVALRCDPISGHVSLFWYQQALGQGPEFLTYFQNEAQLDKSGLPSDRFFAERPEGSVSTLKIQRTQQEDSAVYLCASSLAFSGSSYNEQFFGPGTRLTVL.

This clonotype showed up many times. The chain carries TRBV11-1 and TRBJ2-7, with 7 bases that match TRBD2. The CDR3 is 14 amino acids. The trim removed 6 bases at V and 4 bases at J, leaving 9 bases unmatched. CDR1 is SGHAT and CDR2 is FQDESV in the germline V gene (reference sequence). CDR3 nucleotides: TGTGCCAGCAGACCGGGCGGGAGTAAATACGAGCAGTACTTC. The encoded protein is CASRPGGSKYEQYF. Based on the CDR3 plus reference TRBV11-1 and TRBJ2-7, the full variable domain is EAEVAQSPRYKITEKSQAVAFWCDPISGHATLYWYRQILGQGPELLVQFQDESVVDDSQLPKDRFSAERLKGVDSTLKIQPAELGDSAMYLCASRPGGSKYEQYFGPGTRLTVT.